This is a list of T cell receptor beta chains from one sample in a study of T-cell reconstitution after alpha-beta-depleted transplantation in children. MiXCR, run by TCRdb on the PCR reads, gives a single entry per CDR3 protein. The sample has some 500,000 distinct CDR3 sequences; 30% to 35% are singletons. The specimen was PBMCs from the stem cell graft donor, collected from the stem cell graft. The receptor source for this set is a human donor who donated a stem cell graft to a child with aplastic anemia. Each CDR3 is given with its conserved first and last residue. A D gene is named only where the DNA matches it firmly. Where a row states a size, it is once, few, many or the class of an expanded clone; other rows omit it.

clone size	D gene	J gene	V gene	CDR3 protein	CDR3 DNA
NA	TRBD1	TRBJ1-4	TRBV6-1	CASSEIGQGDEKLFF	TGTGCCAGCAGTGAAATCGGACAGGGGGATGAAAAACTGTTTTTT
NA	NA	TRBJ1-5	TRBV30	CAWSVRGKGNQPQHF	TGTGCCTGGAGTGTACGAGGGAAGGGCAATCAGCCCCAGCATTTT
NA	TRBD1	TRBJ1-3	TRBV19	CASSIAGQGAPFFPSGNTIYF	TGTGCCAGTAGTATAGCCGGACAGGGGGCTCCATTTTTCCCCTCTGGAAACACCATATATTTT
NA	NA	TRBJ1-2	TRBV29-1	CSVGGANGYTF	TGCAGCGTCGGGGGGGCTAATGGCTACACCTTC
NA	NA	TRBJ2-1	TRBV20-1	CSANPGTIPYNEQFF	TGCAGTGCTAACCCAGGGACAATCCCCTACAATGAGCAGTTCTTC
few	NA	TRBJ2-7	TRBV5-1	CASSLDVNSDEQYF	TGCGCCAGCAGCTTGGATGTTAATAGCGACGAGCAGTACTTC
NA	TRBD1	TRBJ2-3	TRBV29-1	CSVVRQGLETDTQYF	TGCAGCGTTGTCAGACAGGGTCTGGAAACAGATACGCAGTATTTT
NA	TRBD2	TRBJ2-5	TRBV5-1	CASSRTTSGSLGETQYF	TGCGCCAGCAGCCGAACGACTAGCGGGAGTTTAGGGGAGACCCAGTACTTC
NA	NA	TRBJ2-3	TRBV7-9	CASSRGSGTDTQYF	TGTGCCAGCAGCCGTGGATCCGGGACAGATACGCAGTATTTT
few	NA	TRBJ2-7	TRBV18	CASSPRWSISSYEQYF	TGTGCCAGCTCACCACGATGGTCAATAAGCTCCTACGAGCAGTACTTC
few	TRBD1	TRBJ2-4	TRBV29-1	CSVEKGQGAKNIQYF	TGCAGCGTTGAAAAGGGACAGGGAGCCAAAAACATTCAGTACTTC
NA	NA	TRBJ1-1	TRBV11-2	CASSHSLGTMNTEAFF	TGTGCCAGCAGCCATTCACTCGGGACAATGAACACTGAAGCTTTCTTT